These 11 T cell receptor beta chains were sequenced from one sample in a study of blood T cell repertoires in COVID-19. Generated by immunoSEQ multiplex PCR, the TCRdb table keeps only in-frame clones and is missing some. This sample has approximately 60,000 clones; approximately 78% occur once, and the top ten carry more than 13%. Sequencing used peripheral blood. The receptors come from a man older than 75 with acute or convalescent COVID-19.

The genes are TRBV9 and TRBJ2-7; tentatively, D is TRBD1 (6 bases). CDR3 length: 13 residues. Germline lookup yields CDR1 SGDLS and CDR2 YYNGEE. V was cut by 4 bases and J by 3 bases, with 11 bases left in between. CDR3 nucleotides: TGTGCCAGCAGCCCGGGGACACACTACGAGCAGTACTTC. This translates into CASSPGTHYEQYF.

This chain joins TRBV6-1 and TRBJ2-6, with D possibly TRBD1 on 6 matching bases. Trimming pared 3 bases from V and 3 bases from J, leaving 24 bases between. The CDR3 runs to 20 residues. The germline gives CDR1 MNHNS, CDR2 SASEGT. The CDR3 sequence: CASSDQPFVWGPRGANVLTF. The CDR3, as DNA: TGTGCCAGCAGTGACCAGCCGTTCGTTTGGGGGCCACGTGGGGCCAACGTCCTGACTTTC.

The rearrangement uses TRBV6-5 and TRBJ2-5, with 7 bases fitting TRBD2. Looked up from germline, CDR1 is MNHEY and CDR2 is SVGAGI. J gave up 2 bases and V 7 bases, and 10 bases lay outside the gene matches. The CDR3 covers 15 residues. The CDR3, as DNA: TGTGCCAGCACTCGGACTAGTTTGGCGCAAGAGACCCAGTACTTC. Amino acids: CASTRTSLAQETQYF.

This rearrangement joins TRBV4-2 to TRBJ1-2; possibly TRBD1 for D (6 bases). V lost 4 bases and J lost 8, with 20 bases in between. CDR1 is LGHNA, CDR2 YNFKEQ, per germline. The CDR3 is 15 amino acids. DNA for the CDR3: TGTGCCAGCAGCCGAGAAACAGGGCGGATTGGGGGCTACACCTTC. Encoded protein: CASSRETGRIGGYTF.

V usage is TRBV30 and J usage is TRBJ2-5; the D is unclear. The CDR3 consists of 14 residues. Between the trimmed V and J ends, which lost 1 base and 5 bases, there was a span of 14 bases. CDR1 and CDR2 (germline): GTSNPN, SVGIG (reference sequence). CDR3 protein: CAWSAPGIYETQYF. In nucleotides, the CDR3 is TGTGCCTGGAGTGCCCCGGGTATATATGAGACCCAGTACTTC.

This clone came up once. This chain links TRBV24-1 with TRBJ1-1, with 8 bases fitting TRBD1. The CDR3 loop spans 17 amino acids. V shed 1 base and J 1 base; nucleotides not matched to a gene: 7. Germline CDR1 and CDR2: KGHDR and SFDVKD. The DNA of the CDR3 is TGTGCCACCAGTGATTTCGAGCCAGGACAGGGGAACACTGAAGCTTTCTTT. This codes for CATSDFEPGQGNTEAFF.

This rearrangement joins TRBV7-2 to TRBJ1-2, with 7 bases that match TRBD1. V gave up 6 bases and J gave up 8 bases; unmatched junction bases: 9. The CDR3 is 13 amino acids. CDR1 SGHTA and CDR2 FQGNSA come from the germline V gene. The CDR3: CASSSATGVGYTF. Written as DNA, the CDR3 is TGTGCCAGCAGTTCGGCAACAGGGGTCGGCTACACCTTC.

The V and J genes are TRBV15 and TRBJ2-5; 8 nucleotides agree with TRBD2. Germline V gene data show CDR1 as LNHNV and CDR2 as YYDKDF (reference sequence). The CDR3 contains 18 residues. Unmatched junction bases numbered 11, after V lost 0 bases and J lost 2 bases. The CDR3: CATSRDTSGRVLQETQYF. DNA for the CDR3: TGTGCCACCAGCAGAGATACTAGCGGACGAGTACTTCAAGAGACCCAGTACTTC.

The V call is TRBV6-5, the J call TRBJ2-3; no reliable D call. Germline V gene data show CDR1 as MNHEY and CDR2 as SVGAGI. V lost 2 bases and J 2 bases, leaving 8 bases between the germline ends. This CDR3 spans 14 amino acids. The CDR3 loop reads CASSYGTATDTQYF. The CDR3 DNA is TGTGCCAGCAGTTACGGTACAGCCACAGATACGCAGTATTTT.

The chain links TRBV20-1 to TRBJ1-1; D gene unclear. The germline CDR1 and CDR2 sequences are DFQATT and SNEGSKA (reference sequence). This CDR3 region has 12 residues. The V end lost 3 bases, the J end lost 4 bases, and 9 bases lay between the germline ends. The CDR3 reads CSASWRGTEAFF. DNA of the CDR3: TGCAGTGCTAGTTGGCGGGGCACTGAAGCTTTCTTT.

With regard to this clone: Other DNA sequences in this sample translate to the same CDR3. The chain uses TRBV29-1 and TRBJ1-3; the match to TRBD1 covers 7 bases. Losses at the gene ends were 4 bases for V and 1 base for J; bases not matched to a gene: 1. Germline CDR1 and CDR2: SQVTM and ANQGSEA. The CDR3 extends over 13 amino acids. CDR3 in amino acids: CSVVQGSGNTIYF. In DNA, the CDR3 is TGCAGCGTTGTACAGGGGTCTGGAAACACCATATATTTT. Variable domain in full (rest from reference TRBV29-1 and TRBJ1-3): SAVISQKPSRDICQRGTSLTIQCQVDSQVTMMFWYRQQPGQSLTLIATANQGSEATYESGFVIDKFPISRPNLTFSTLTVSNMSPEDSSIYLCSVVQGSGNTIYFGEGSWLTVV.